The TCR beta chain under discussion was sequenced for a study of T cell responses to AZD1222 COVID-19 vaccine. Findings and caveats of the study: Spike-specific TCR depth and breadth grew after two AZD1222 doses.

The CDR3 runs to 12 residues. In germline, CDR1 is LNHDA, CDR2 SQIVND (reference sequence). The ends were cut back, 10 bases at V and 2 bases at J, with 12 bases in the middle. The data were produced by immunoSEQ multiplex PCR, yet TCRdb's version contains in-frame clones alone and is incomplete. The sample consists of about 150,000 clones, around 88% of them appearing once. Regarding this clone: Its antigen is currently unknown.

The chain employs TRBV19 and TRBJ2-7, with D tentatively TRBD1 (5 bases). Source: peripheral blood, taken on day 0 of AZD1222 vaccination. The sequence was collected from an adult in good health. CDR3 sequence reads: CATRQRPYEQYF. In nucleotides, the CDR3 is TGTGCCACCCGACAGCGACCCTACGAGCAGTACTTC. Based on the CDR3 plus reference TRBV19 and TRBJ2-7, the full variable domain is DGGITQSPKYLFRKEGQNVTLSCEQNLNHDAMYWYRQDPGQGLRLIYYSQIVNDFQKGDIAEGYSVSREKKESFPLTVTSAQKNPTAFYLCATRQRPYEQYFGPGTRLTVT.